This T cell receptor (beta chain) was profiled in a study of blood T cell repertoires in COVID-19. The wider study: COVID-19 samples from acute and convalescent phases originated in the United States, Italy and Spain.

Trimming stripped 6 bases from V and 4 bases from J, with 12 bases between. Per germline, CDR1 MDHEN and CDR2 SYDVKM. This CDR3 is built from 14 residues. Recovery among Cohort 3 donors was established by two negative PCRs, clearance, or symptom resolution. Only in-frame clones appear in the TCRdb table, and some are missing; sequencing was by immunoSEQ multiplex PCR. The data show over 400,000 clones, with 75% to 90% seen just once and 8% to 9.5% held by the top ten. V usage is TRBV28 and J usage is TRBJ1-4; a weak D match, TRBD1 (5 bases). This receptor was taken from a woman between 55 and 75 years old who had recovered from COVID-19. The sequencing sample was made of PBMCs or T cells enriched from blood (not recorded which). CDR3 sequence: CASRRDRLNEKLFF. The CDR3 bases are TGTGCCAGCAGAAGAGACAGACTTAATGAAAAACTGTTTTTT.